Following are 23 T cell receptor beta chains from one sample sequenced in a study of identical twins. MiXCR, run by TCRdb on the 5' RACE reads, gives a single entry per CDR3 protein. The data show roughly 1,500,000 distinct CDR3 sequences, with 32% seen just once and about 0.25% held by the top ten. The sequenced sample consisted of cord blood. The receptors stem from a newborn girl in good health.

This clonotype was counted between two and nine times. The chain links TRBV3-1 to TRBJ2-5, with TRBD1 matching over 7 bases. Germline V gene sequence: CDR1 LGHDT, CDR2 YNNKEL (reference sequence). Unmatched junction bases numbered 6, after V lost 0 bases and J lost 2 bases. CDR3 length: 16 residues. The CDR3 loop is CASSQEGGQWQETQYF. The DNA of the CDR3 is TGTGCCAGCAGCCAAGAAGGGGGCCAATGGCAAGAGACCCAGTACTTC.

This chain uses TRBV10-3 with TRBJ2-5; D gene uncertain. V was trimmed by 2 bases and J by 11 bases, leaving 18 bases between them. The CDR3 is 14 residues long. Germline V CDR1 and CDR2: ENHRY, SYGVKD. Here the CDR3 reads CAISEIKAVVGQYF. The CDR3 nucleotides read TGTGCCATCAGTGAGATAAAGGCCGTCGTCGGGCAGTACTTC.

This clonotype was counted between two and nine times. The DNA of the CDR3 is TGTGCCAGCAGCCAAAGGCGGGGACTTTACAATGAGCAGTTCTTC. Protein: CASSQRRGLYNEQFF. This rearrangement joins TRBV3-1 to TRBJ2-1, with D possibly being TRBD2 (6 bases). In germline, CDR1 is LGHDT, CDR2 YNNKEL (reference sequence). The CDR3 totals 15 residues. Trimming took off 2 bases at V and 4 bases at J, with 12 bases between the two ends.

The chain joins TRBV24-1 to TRBJ2-4; D is perhaps TRBD2 (6 bases). In germline, CDR1 is KGHDR, CDR2 SFDVKD. V was cut by 3 bases and J by 4 bases, with 12 bases left in between. The CDR3 totals 15 residues. As DNA, the CDR3 is TGTGCCACCAGTGATGGAGTAGCGGAAAAAAACATTCAGTACTTC. This codes for CATSDGVAEKNIQYF.

This clonotype has at least ten counts. The gene calls are TRBV4-2 and TRBJ2-1, with TRBD2 identical over 10 bases. Germline values: CDR1 LGHNA, CDR2 YNFKEQ. V was pared by 0 bases and J by 4 bases, with 3 bases of the junction left unmatched. The CDR3 totals 16 residues. CDR3 DNA: TGTGCCAGCAGCCAAGATAGGACTAGCGGTTACAATGAGCAGTTCTTC. Encoded protein: CASSQDRTSGYNEQFF.

The V gene is TRBV27, the J gene TRBJ1-2; 8 bases fit TRBD1. Germline V lookup: CDR1 MNHEY, CDR2 SMNVEV (reference sequence). V lost 5 bases, J lost 2 bases, and 4 bases stayed unmatched. CDR3 length equals 14 residues. The CDR3 is CASSRDRINYGYTF. DNA of the CDR3: TGTGCCAGCAGTCGGGACAGGATAAACTATGGCTACACCTTC.

This clonotype was counted a few times. The V call is TRBV2, the J call TRBJ2-3, with TRBD2 identical over 13 bases. The germline V gene encodes CDR1 SNHLY and CDR2 FYNNEI. This CDR3 comprises 16 residues. The J segment lost 5 bases and the V segment lost 6 bases, leaving 8 bases of the junction unmatched. Written as DNA, the CDR3 is TGTGCCAGCAGGACGGGACTAGCGGGGTCACAAGATACGCAGTATTTT. It is translated as CASRTGLAGSQDTQYF.

V and J are TRBV6-1 and TRBJ2-2; D is ambiguous. Trimming shortened V by 11 bases and J by 7 bases, and 14 bases separated the two germline ends. The CDR3 has 12 residues. The germline V gene encodes CDR1 MNHNS and CDR2 SASEGT. The CDR3 loop reads CACIYRGGELFF. CDR3 coding DNA: TGTGCCTGCATCTATCGTGGCGGGGAGCTGTTTTTT.

The gene calls are TRBV27 and TRBJ2-4; weak D call: TRBD1 (7 bases). The DNA end is a closer match to TRBJ2-7, so the J assignment may be wrong. This CDR3 comprises 17 residues. Germline V gene lookup returns CDR1 MNHEY and CDR2 SMNVEV (reference sequence). The CDR3: CASSPRDSALLPYEQYF. The CDR3 DNA is TGTGCCAGCAGCCCGCGGGACAGCGCTCTACTCCCCTACGAGCAGTACTTC.

The chain links TRBV10-3 to TRBJ2-2; no reliable D call. CDR1 ENHRY and CDR2 SYGVKD come from the germline V gene. CDR3 length equals 15 residues. Trimming left V 2 bases short and J 1 base short, with 8 bases between. CDR3 coding DNA: TGTGCCATCAGTGAGAGGCGAGGGAACACCGGGGAGCTGTTTTTT. Protein product: CAISERRGNTGELFF.

This clonotype was picked up a small number of times. V is TRBV16 and J is TRBJ1-2; no reliable D call. The CDR3 has 12 amino acids. The V gene lost 1 base and the J gene lost 7 bases, with 7 bases spanning the gap. Germline lookup yields CDR1 KGHSY and CDR2 FQNENV. CDR3 DNA sequence: TGTGCCAGCAGCCAATTTCTAGTTGGCTACACCTTC. It yields the protein CASSQFLVGYTF. Filled out from reference TRBV16 and TRBJ1-2, the complete variable domain reads GEEVAQTPKHLVRGEGQKAKLYCAPIKGHSYVFWYQQVLKNEFKFLISFQNENVFDETGMPKERFSAKCLPNSPCSLEIQATKLEDSAVYFCASSQFLVGYTFGSGTRLTVV.

The V and J genes are TRBV11-2 and TRBJ2-3; 7 bases line up with TRBD2. This CDR3 contains 17 residues. Germline V lookup: CDR1 SGHAT, CDR2 FQNNGV. V lost 2 bases, J lost 8 bases, and 16 bases stayed unmatched. This chain's CDR3 is CASSLLLAWLSLGTQYF. The CDR3 nucleotides read TGTGCCAGCAGCTTATTACTAGCGTGGTTATCTTTAGGTACGCAGTATTTT.

This rearrangement joins TRBV29-1 to TRBJ1-4, with no clear D. With 5 bases removed from V and 10 bases from J, the gap between germline ends came to 2 bases. The CDR3 length is 8 residues. CDR1 is SQVTM, CDR2 ANQGSEA, per germline. CDR3 nucleotide sequence: TGCAGCGTTCCAAAACTGTTTTTT. It translates to CSVPKLFF.

The V call is TRBV28, the J call TRBJ2-1, with TRBD2 matching over 11 bases. With V trimmed by 1 base and J by 9 bases, 17 bases remained unmatched. The CDR3 extends over 19 amino acids. Germline CDR1 MDHEN, CDR2 SYDVKM. The CDR3 spells CASSLFPTSGRSPSGEQFF. CDR3 nucleotide sequence: TGTGCCAGCAGTTTATTCCCCACTAGCGGGAGATCCCCTTCGGGTGAGCAGTTCTTC.

This clonotype was counted a few times. The chain couples TRBV2 to TRBJ2-1; D remains ambiguous. The germline gives CDR1 SNHLY, CDR2 FYNNEI. Trimming pared 1 base from V and 0 bases from J, leaving 7 bases between. This CDR3 is built from 15 residues. CDR3 coding DNA: TGTGCCAGCAGTGAAGGCGCGAGCTCCTACAATGAGCAGTTCTTC. Its translation is CASSEGASSYNEQFF.

The chain joins TRBV7-2 to TRBJ2-7; maybe TRBD2 (6 bases). The germline V gene has CDR1 SGHTA and CDR2 FQGNSA. The ends were cut back, 2 bases at V and 4 bases at J, with 21 bases in the middle. The CDR3 is 17 residues long. The CDR3 DNA reads as TGTGCCAGCAGCTTAACCAGTAGTCCAGCGGGTGTATACGAGCAGTACTTC. Protein product: CASSLTSSPAGVYEQYF.

This clonotype showed up just a few times. The J gene is TRBJ2-3, the V gene TRBV20-1; tentatively, D is TRBD2 (5 bases). CDR3 length: 15 residues. V was trimmed by 4 bases and J by 6 bases, leaving 20 bases between them. CDR1 and CDR2 from the germline V gene are DFQATT and SNEGSKA (reference sequence). In DNA form, the CDR3 reads TGCAGTGCTAACGGGTTTCAGCGGCTTGAGGATACGCAGTATTTT. As protein: CSANGFQRLEDTQYF.

This clonotype has only a few counts. V is TRBV13 and J is TRBJ2-2, with D tentatively TRBD1 (5 bases). V lost 3 bases, J lost 8 bases, and 7 bases lay in between. The germline V gene has CDR1 PRHDT and CDR2 FYEKMQ (reference sequence). This CDR3 has 12 residues. The CDR3 DNA reads TGTGCCAGCAGCTTGAACAGGGGGGAGCTGTTTTTT. As protein: CASSLNRGELFF.

The chain is built from TRBV5-1 and TRBJ1-3; D is undetermined. The V end was cut by 2 bases, the J end by 4 bases, with 19 bases between. This CDR3 has 17 amino acids. Germline CDR1 SGHRS, CDR2 YFSETQ. CDR3 DNA sequence: TGCGCCAGCAGCTTAGAACCCGGAGGGATCAGGGGAAACACCATATATTTT. Protein sequence: CASSLEPGGIRGNTIYF.

A few counts support this clonotype. The chain combines TRBV12-3 or TRBV12-4 with TRBJ1-4; D is possibly TRBD1 (5 bases). The V end lost 4 bases, the J end lost 8 bases, and 8 bases lay between the germline ends. CDR3 length equals 12 residues. The CDR3 here is CASSWGREKLFF. The CDR3 DNA sequence: TGTGCCAGCAGTTGGGGGAGGGAAAAACTGTTTTTT.

The V and J genes are TRBV29-1 and TRBJ1-5; no firm D call. V was cut by 0 bases and J by 11 bases, with 14 bases left in between. The CDR3 contains 13 residues. Germline lookup yields CDR1 SQVTM and CDR2 ANQGSEA. The CDR3 sequence: CSVEEGSWGAQHF. The CDR3 nucleotides are TGCAGCGTTGAAGAAGGAAGCTGGGGAGCCCAGCATTTT.

This clonotype was observed a few times. The chain recombines TRBV2 with TRBJ2-2; D not certain. CDR1 is SNHLY and CDR2 is FYNNEI in the germline V gene. This CDR3 is built from 13 residues. V gave up 2 bases and J gave up 8 bases, with 9 bases separating them. CDR3 nucleotides: TGTGCCAGCAGTGAAACACCCGTGGGGGAGCTGTTTTTT. Translating it yields CASSETPVGELFF.

The V and J genes are TRBV7-9 and TRBJ2-5; 13 bases align to TRBD2. Germline assignment: CDR1 SEHNR and CDR2 FQNEAQ (reference sequence). The CDR3 spans 17 residues. V shed 3 bases, J shed 1 base, and the junction held 5 bases outside the gene matches. CDR3 amino acids: CASSLGTSGTFQETQYF. The CDR3 nucleotides read TGTGCCAGCAGCTTGGGGACTAGCGGGACCTTCCAAGAGACCCAGTACTTC.